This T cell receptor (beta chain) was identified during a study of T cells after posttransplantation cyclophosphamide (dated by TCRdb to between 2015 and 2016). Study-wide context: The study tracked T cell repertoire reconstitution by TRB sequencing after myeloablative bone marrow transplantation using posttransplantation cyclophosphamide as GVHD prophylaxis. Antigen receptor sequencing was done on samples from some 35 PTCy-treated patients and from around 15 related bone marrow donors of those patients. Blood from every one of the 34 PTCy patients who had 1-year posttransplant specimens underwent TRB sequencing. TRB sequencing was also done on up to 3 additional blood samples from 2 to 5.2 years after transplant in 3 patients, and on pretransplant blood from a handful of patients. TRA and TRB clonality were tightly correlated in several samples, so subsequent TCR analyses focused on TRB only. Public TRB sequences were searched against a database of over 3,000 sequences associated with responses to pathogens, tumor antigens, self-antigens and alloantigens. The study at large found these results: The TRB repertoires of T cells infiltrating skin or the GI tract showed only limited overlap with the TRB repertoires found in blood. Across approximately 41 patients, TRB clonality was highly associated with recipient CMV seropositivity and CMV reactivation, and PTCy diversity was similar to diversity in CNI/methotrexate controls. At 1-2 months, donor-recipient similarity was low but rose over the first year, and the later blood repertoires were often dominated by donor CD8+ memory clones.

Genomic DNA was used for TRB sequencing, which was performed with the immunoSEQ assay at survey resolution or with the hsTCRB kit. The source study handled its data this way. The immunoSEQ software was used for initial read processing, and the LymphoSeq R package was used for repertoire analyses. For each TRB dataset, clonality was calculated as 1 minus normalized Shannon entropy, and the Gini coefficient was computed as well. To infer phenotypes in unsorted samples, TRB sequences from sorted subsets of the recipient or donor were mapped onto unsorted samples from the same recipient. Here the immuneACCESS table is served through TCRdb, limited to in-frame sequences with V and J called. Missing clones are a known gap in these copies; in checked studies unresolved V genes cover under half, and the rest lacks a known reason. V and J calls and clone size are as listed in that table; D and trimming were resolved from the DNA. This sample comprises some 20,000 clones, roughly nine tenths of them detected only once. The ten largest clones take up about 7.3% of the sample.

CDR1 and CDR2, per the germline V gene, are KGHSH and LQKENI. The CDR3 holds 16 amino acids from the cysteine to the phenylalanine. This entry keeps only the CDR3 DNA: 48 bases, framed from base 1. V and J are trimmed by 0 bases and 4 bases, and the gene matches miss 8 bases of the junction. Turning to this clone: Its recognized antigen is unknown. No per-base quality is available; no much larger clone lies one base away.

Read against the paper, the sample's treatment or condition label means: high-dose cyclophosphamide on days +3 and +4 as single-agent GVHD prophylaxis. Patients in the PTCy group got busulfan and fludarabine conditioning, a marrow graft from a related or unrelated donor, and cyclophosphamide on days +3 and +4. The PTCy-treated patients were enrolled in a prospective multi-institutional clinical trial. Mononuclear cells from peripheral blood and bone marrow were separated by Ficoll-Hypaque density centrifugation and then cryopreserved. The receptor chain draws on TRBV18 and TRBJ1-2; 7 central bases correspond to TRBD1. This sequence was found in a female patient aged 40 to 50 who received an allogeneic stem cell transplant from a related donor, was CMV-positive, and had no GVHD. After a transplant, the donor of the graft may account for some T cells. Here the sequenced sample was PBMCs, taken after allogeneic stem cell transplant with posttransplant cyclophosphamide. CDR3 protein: CASSPPDRRAPYGYTF. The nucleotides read TGTGCCAGCTCACCACCGGACAGGCGAGCCCCCTATGGCTACACCTTC.